This T cell receptor beta chain was recorded in a study of T-cell memory formation after mild COVID-19. Turning to the study itself: The two donors had largely donor-specific TCR clusters. Study-wide findings and caveats: Second-wave clones reaching peak frequency on day 37 lacked confirmed SARS-CoV-2 specificity. Clones that shrank (day 15 to 85) were balanced CD4/CD8, whereas later expanders leaned CD4+. Clones that contracted clustered mainly in CM and EM if CD4+ and in EMRA if CD8+.

Via MiXCR, TCRdb re-called the 5' RACE reads, giving one row per CDR3 protein. The table includes about 400,000 distinct CDR3 sequences, about 17% detected once. Germline lookup yields CDR1 MNHEY and CDR2 SVGAGI. This CDR3 spans 18 amino acids. Trimming shortened V by 6 bases and J by 2 bases, and 20 bases separated the two germline ends. Turning to this clonotype: The antigen is not known.

The origin of this receptor is a man aged 18 to 29 who had mild COVID-19 (a few samples of this study predate the infection). Cell type and time point are not known. Sequencing input: PBMCs or a T cell subset sorted from them (not recorded which). The chain recombines TRBV6-5 with TRBJ1-6; D is unclear. The CDR3 DNA reads as TGTGCCAGCAGCTCGACCGTCTTTAGGGAGACCTATAATTCACCCCTCCACTTT. This translates into CASSSTVFRETYNSPLHF.